A selection of T cell receptor beta chains follows, all from one sample in a study of T cells in narcolepsy. Some clones are missing from TCRdb's copy, which holds only in-frame ones; the method was immunoSEQ multiplex PCR. Among tens of thousands of clones listed, roughly 85% were seen once. The sequenced sample was memory (CD45RA-) CD4+ T cells from blood. These receptors were obtained from a human donor in good health. CDR3s include the opening cysteine and the closing phenylalanine or tryptophan. The D gene is left open where the match is weak. Not every row has a clone size; where given, it reads once, few, many or a size class.

size,V,J,D,CDR3,DNA
-,TRBV6-1,TRBJ2-5,TRBD1,CASSEGPRTGEETQYF,TGTGCCAGCAGTGAAGGGCCCAGGACAGGGGAAGAGACCCAGTACTTC
-,TRBV7-2,TRBJ2-7,TRBD1,CASSFGTDYYEQYF,TGTGCCAGCAGCTTTGGGACAGATTATTACGAGCAGTACTTC
-,TRBV11-3,TRBJ2-7,-,CASSSGTGSSYEQYF,TGTGCCAGCAGCTCCGGGACTGGGAGCTCCTACGAGCAGTACTTC
-,TRBV9,TRBJ2-3,-,CASSVSLSTATSTDTQYF,TGTGCCAGCAGCGTCAGTCTTTCGACGGCCACTAGCACAGATACGCAGTATTTT
-,TRBV11-3,TRBJ2-5,TRBD1,CASSLGFGQGEETQYF,TGTGCCAGCAGCTTAGGCTTCGGACAGGGGGAAGAGACCCAGTACTTC
-,TRBV11-3,TRBJ1-1,-,CASSGENTEAFF,TGTGCCAGCTCTGGCGAGAACACTGAAGCTTTCTTT
-,TRBV6-6,TRBJ1-2,-,CASRTAEPGGGYTF,TGTGCCAGCAGAACAGCTGAACCGGGGGGGGGCTACACCTTC
-,TRBV6-5,TRBJ1-5,-,CASSYDRGQPQHF,TGTGCCAGCAGTTACGACAGAGGACAGCCCCAGCATTTT
-,TRBV28,TRBJ2-7,-,CASRRKTYEQYF,TGTGCCAGCAGGAGAAAAACCTACGAGCAGTACTTC
once,TRBV2,TRBJ2-3,-,CASSEGSRTDTQYF,TGTGCCAGCAGTGAAGGCTCTAGAACAGATACGCAGTATTTT
-,TRBV21-1,TRBJ1-1,-,CASSKADRGKEALVNTEAFF,TGTGCCAGCAGCAAAGCAGACAGGGGGAAGGAGGCCTTAGTTAACACTGAAGCTTTCTTT
-,TRBV30,TRBJ2-7,TRBD2,CAWGSGRARQYF,TGTGCCTGGGGTAGCGGGAGGGCAAGGCAGTACTTC
-,TRBV29-1,TRBJ2-2,-,CSVEGRGWALGGGELFF,TGCAGCGTTGAAGGCCGAGGCTGGGCCCTGGGGGGCGGGGAGCTATTTTTT
-,TRBV28,TRBJ2-7,-,CASSRGGYEQYF,TGTGCCAGCAGTCGTGGAGGCTACGAGCAGTACTTC
-,TRBV27,TRBJ2-7,-,CASSPTTGRPHEQYF,TGTGCCAGCAGCCCCACGACGGGCAGACCCCACGAGCAGTACTTC
-,TRBV28,TRBJ2-7,-,CASRLRNLYEQYF,TGTGCCAGCAGGCTCAGGAACCTCTACGAGCAGTACTTC
-,TRBV5-5,TRBJ2-7,-,CASSLELAMVYEQYF,TGTGCCAGCAGCTTGGAACTAGCTATGGTTTACGAGCAGTACTTC
-,TRBV11-3,TRBJ1-5,-,CASSLWGHQPQHF,TGTGCCAGCAGCTTATGGGGGCATCAGCCCCAGCATTTT